This T cell receptor (beta chain) was profiled in a study of shared clonotypes between healthy human individuals. In the study overall: CD8 memory received one plate per donor, CD8 naive two, CD4 memory three and CD4 naive three.

Partitioning of CD4+ cells yielded a CD45RA+ naive subset and a CD45RA-negative memory subset. Remarks on this clone: Its antigen remains unidentified.

Per the original methods: ImmunoSEQ junction-only sequences lacked quality scores, so their filtering differed. Measured with immunoSEQ multiplex PCR; TCRdb has only the in-frame clones, and not every one. V, J and clone size derive from that table, while D and trimming were established from the DNA sequence. The table lists about 2 million clones, over 85% of them singletons. After removal of 10 bases from V and 3 bases from J, the junction contained 5 bases not matched to a gene. The CDR3 extends over 12 amino acids. CDR1 is KGHSH and CDR2 is LQKENI in the germline V gene. General study points: The low donor count limited represented genetic and exposure-history diversity.

The receptor was derived from a man between 18 and 35 years old in good health. Sequencing was carried out using naive CD4+ T cells sorted from blood. Subset specified: CD45RA+ positively selected. This chain uses TRBV18 with TRBJ1-1; TRBD1 matches 7 bases. The CDR3 sequence is CATRTGDTEAFF. DNA of the CDR3: TGTGCCACCCGGACAGGTGACACTGAAGCTTTCTTT. Full variable domain (missing parts from reference TRBV18 and TRBJ1-1): NAGVMQNPRHLVRRRGQEARLRCSPMKGHSHVYWYRQLPEEGLKFMVYLQKENIIDESGMPKERFSAEFPKEGPSILRIQQVVRGDSAAYFCATRTGDTEAFFGQGTRLTVV.